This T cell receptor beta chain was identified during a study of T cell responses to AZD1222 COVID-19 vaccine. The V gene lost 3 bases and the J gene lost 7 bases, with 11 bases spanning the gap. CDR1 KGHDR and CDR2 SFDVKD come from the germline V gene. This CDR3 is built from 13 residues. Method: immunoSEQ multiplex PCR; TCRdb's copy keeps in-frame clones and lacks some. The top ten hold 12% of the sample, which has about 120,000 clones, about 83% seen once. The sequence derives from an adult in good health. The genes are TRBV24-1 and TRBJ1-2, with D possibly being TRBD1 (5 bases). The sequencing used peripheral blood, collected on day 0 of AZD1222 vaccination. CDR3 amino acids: CATSDGASLGYTF. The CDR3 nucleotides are TGTGCCACCAGTGATGGGGCATCTCTTGGCTACACCTTC.